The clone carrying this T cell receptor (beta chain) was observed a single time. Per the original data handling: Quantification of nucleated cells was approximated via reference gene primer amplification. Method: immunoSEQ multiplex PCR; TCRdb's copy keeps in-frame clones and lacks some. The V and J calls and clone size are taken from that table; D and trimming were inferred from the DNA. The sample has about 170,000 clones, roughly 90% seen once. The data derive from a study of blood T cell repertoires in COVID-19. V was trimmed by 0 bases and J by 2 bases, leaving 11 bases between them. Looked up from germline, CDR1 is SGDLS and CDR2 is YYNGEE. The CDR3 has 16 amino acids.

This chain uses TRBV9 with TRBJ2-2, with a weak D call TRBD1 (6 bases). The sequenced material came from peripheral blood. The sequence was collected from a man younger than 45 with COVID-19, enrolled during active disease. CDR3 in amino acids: CASSVVGTSNTGELFF. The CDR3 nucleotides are TGTGCCAGCAGCGTAGTAGGGACATCCAACACCGGGGAGCTGTTTTTT.